These T cell receptor beta chains were read from a single sample in a study of T cells after yellow fever vaccination. TCRdb recomputed calls from the 5' RACE reads with MiXCR, one row per CDR3 protein. Of about 350,000 distinct CDR3 sequences listed, roughly 11% were seen once; the top ten hold 18%. This material consisted of PBMCs, taken on the day of the first yellow fever vaccination. Receptor source: a man between 18 and 29 years old who received the YFV17D yellow fever vaccine. Both conserved end residues are part of each CDR3. D genes are given only for firm matches. Not all rows give a size; the values are once, few, many and, for expanded clones, a class.

j_call v_call cdr3_length clone_size d_call cdr3_aa cdr3_nt
TRBJ2-3 TRBV7-2 13 NA NA CASSSSRQDTQYF TGTGCCAGCAGCTCCTCTCGGCAAGATACGCAGTATTTT
TRBJ2-7 TRBV9 15 few TRBD2 CASSVASGGLYEQYF TGTGCCAGCAGCGTCGCTAGCGGTGGCCTCTACGAGCAGTACTTC
TRBJ2-3 TRBV7-2 16 many NA CASSRVPGLRTDTQYF TGTGCCAGCAGCCGGGTTCCGGGACTCCGCACAGATACGCAGTATTTT
TRBJ2-1 TRBV12-3/TRBV12-4 14 NA TRBD2 CASSPGLAGGPSFF TGTGCCAGCAGTCCGGGACTAGCGGGGGGTCCGTCGTTCTTC
TRBJ2-5 TRBV6-2/TRBV6-3 17 few TRBD2 CASRRLAGAVYQETQYF TGTGCCAGCAGGCGACTAGCGGGGGCCGTGTACCAAGAGACCCAGTACTTC
TRBJ1-6 TRBV7-6 14 NA NA CASTEGFDNSPLHF TGTGCCAGCACGGAGGGGTTCGATAATTCACCCCTCCACTTT
TRBJ2-2 TRBV7-2 15 NA NA CASSSSYGGTGELFF TGTGCCAGCAGCAGTTCGTATGGGGGGACCGGGGAGCTGTTTTTT
TRBJ2-1 TRBV7-9 14 few NA CASSHDSSYNEQFF TGTGCCAGCAGCCATGACAGTTCCTACAATGAGCAGTTCTTC
TRBJ2-3 TRBV5-6 15 NA TRBD2 CAMSPGTSGTDTQYF TGTGCCATGAGCCCCGGGACTAGCGGCACAGATACGCAGTATTTT
TRBJ2-2 TRBV7-8 14 NA TRBD2 CATERGTITGELFF TGTGCCACGGAGCGGGGGACTATCACCGGGGAGCTGTTTTTT
TRBJ2-3 TRBV18 14 NA NA CASSPLQGTNTQYF TGTGCCAGCTCACCTCTGCAAGGAACAAATACGCAGTATTTT
TRBJ2-3 TRBV5-6 17 NA TRBD2 CASSLIALAGYRDTQYF TGTGCCAGCAGCTTGATCGCGCTAGCGGGGTATAGAGATACGCAGTATTTT
TRBJ1-5 TRBV10-3 16 few NA CAISESSTGSNQPQHF TGTGCCATCAGTGAGTCGTCCACAGGCAGCAATCAGCCCCAGCATTTT
TRBJ1-5 TRBV19 12 few NA CASSITRSSQHF TGTGCCAGTAGTATTACTCGTAGCTCCCAGCATTTT
TRBJ1-1 TRBV18 15 NA TRBD1 CASSPRQGSDTEAFF TGTGCCAGCTCACCTAGACAGGGGAGTGACACTGAAGCTTTCTTT
TRBJ2-2 TRBV29-1 15 few TRBD2 CSVGRGERDTGELFF TGCAGCGTTGGACGGGGGGAACGGGACACCGGGGAGCTGTTTTTT
TRBJ2-1 TRBV27 17 few NA CASSLYTGTSSYNEQFF TGTGCCAGCAGTTTATACACCGGGACAAGCTCCTACAATGAGCAGTTCTTC
TRBJ2-1 TRBV12-5 12 few NA CASGLLAREQFF TGTGCTAGTGGGCTCCTAGCTCGTGAGCAGTTCTTC
TRBJ1-4 TRBV7-2 16 few NA CASSPLRQATNEKLFF TGTGCCAGCAGCCCTTTAAGACAGGCAACTAATGAAAAACTGTTTTTT
TRBJ2-7 TRBV20-1 12 many NA CSATTVLDEQYF TGCAGTGCTACTACTGTGCTAGACGAGCAGTACTTC